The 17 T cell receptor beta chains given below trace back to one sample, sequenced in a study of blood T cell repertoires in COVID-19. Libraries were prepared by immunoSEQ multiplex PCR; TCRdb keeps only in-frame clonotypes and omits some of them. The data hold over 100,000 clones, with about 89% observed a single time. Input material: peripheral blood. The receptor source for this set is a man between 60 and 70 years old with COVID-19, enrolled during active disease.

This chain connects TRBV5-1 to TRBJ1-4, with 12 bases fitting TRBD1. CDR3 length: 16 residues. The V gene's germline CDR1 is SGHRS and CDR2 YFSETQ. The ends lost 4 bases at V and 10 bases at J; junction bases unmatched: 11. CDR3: CASSETGTGGFVKLFF. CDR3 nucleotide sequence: TGCGCCAGCAGCGAGACCGGGACAGGGGGCTTCGTAAAACTGTTTTTT.

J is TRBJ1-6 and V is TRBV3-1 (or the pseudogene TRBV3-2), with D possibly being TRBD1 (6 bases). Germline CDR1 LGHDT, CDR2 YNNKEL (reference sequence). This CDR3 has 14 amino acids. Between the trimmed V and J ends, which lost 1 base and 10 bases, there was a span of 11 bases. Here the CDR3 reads CASSQVQGSSPLHF. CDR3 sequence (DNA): TGTGCCAGCAGCCAAGTACAGGGTTCATCACCCCTCCACTTT.

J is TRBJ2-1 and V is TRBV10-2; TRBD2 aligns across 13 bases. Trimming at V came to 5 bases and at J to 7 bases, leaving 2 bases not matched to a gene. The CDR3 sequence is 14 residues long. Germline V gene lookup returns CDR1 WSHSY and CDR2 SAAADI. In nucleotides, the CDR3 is TGCGCCAGCAGTTGGACTAGCGGGGGAAATGAGCAGTTCTTC. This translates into CASSWTSGGNEQFF.

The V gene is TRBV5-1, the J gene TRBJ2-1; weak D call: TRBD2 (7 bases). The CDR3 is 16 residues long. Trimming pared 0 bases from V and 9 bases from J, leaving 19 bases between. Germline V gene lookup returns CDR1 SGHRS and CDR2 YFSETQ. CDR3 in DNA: TGCGCCAGCAGCTTGGCCGGGGGGCCCCAAACGAGTGAGCAGTTCTTC. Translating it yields CASSLAGGPQTSEQFF.

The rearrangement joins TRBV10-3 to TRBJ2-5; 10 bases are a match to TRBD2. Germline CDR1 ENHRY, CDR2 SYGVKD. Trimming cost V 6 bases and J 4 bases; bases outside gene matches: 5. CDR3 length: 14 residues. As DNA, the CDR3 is TGTGCCATCAGGGCTAGCGGGGGAGTAGAGACCCAGTACTTC. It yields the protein CAIRASGGVETQYF.

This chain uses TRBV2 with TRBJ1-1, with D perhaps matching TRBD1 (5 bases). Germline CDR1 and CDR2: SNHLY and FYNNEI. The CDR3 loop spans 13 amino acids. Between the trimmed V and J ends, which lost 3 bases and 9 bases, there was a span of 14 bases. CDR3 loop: CASSERREEKAFF. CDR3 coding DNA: TGTGCCAGCAGTGAGCGCAGGGAAGAGAAAGCTTTCTTT.

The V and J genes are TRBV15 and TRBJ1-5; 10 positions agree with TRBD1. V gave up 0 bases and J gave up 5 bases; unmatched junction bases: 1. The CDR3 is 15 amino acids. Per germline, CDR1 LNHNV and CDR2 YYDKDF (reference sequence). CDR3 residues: CATSRDGQGDQPQHF. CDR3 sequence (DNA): TGTGCCACCAGCAGAGATGGACAGGGGGATCAGCCCCAGCATTTT.

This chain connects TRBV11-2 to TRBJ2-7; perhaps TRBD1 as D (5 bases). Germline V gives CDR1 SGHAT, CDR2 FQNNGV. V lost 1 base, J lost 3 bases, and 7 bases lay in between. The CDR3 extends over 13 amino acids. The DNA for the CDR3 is TGTGCCAGCAGCTTAGCAGGGCTCTACGAGCAGTACTTC. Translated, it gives CASSLAGLYEQYF. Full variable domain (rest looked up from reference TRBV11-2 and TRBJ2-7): EAGVAQSPRYKIIEKRQSVAFWCNPISGHATLYWYQQILGQGPKLLIQFQNNGVVDDSQLPKDRFSAERLKGVDSTLKIQPAKLEDSAVYLCASSLAGLYEQYFGPGTRLTVT.

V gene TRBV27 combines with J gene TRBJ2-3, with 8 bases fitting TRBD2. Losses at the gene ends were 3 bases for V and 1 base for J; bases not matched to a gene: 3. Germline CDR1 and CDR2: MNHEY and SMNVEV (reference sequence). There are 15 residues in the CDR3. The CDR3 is CASSFLAGRTDTQYF. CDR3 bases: TGTGCCAGCAGTTTCCTAGCGGGCCGCACAGATACGCAGTATTTT.

The chain's CDR3 is CAWSVRGSHPAFF. In nucleotides, the CDR3 is TGTGCCTGGAGTGTAAGAGGATCGCACCCAGCTTTCTTT. This chain joins TRBV30 and TRBJ1-1; D not certain. The V end was cut by 0 bases, the J end by 10 bases, with 15 bases between. Germline V gene sequence: CDR1 GTSNPN, CDR2 SVGIG (reference sequence). This CDR3 is 13 amino acids long.

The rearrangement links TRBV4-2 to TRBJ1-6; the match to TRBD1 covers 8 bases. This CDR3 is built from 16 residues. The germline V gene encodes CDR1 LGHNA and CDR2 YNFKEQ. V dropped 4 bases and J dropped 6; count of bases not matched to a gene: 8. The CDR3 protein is CASSLAQGDSNSPLHF. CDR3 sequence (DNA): TGTGCCAGCAGCCTCGCACAGGGGGACAGTAATTCACCCCTCCACTTT.

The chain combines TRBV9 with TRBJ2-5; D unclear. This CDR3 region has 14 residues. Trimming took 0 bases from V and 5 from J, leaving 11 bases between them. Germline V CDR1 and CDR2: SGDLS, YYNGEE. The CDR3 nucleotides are TGTGCCAGCAGCGTAGGAACACTCGGGGAGACCCAGTACTTC. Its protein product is CASSVGTLGETQYF.

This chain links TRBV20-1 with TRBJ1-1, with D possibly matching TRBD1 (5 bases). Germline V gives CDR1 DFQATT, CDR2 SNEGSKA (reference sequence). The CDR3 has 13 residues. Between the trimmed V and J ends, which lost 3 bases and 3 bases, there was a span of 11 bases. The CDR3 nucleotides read TGCAGTGCTAGTGAGGGGAGGGACACTGAAGCTTTCTTT. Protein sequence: CSASEGRDTEAFF.

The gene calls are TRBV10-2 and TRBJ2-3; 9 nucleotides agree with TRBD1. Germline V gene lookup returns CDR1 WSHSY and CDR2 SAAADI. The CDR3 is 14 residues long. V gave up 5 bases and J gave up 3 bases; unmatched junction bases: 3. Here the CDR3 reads CASSLGQGTDTQYF. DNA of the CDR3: TGCGCCAGCAGTCTGGGACAGGGAACAGATACGCAGTATTTT.

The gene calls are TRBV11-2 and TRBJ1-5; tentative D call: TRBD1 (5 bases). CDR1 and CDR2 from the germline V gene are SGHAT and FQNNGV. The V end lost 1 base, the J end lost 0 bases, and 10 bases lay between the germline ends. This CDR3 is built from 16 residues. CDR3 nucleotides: TGTGCCAGCAGCTTAGGGGCAGGGCTTAGCAATCAGCCCCAGCATTTT. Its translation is CASSLGAGLSNQPQHF.

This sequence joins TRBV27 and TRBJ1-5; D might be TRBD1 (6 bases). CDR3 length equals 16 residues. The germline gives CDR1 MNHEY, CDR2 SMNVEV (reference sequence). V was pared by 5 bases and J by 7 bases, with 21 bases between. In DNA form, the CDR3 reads TGTGCCAGCAGTCCCGAAGGGAGGGGGGCCAGACAGCCCCAGCATTTT. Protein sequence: CASSPEGRGARQPQHF.

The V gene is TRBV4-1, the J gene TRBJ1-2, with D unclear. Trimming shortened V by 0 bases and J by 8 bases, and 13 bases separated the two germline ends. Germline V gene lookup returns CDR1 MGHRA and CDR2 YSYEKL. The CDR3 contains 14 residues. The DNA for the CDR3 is TGCGCCAGCAGCCAAGATTCGGGGTACGGCGGCTACACCTTC. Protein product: CASSQDSGYGGYTF.